This record covers a single T cell receptor (beta chain). Its antigen is still unknown. People who had autoimmune disease history or systemic immunosuppression were excluded. The assay was immunoSEQ multiplex PCR, and TCRdb's table has in-frame clones only and misses some. The sample lists 50,000 to 75,000 clones; approximately 84% were seen once. This specimen belongs to a study of OX40 agonist ivuxolimab in advanced cancers. Study-wide background: Patients got intravenous ivuxolimab at 0.01 to 10 mg/kg every 2 weeks.

Study-wide results and limits: Among expanded peripheral T cells, antigen specificity went undetermined.

The CDR3 totals 14 residues. The ends were cut back, 2 bases at V and 8 bases at J, with 15 bases in the middle. The germline V gene encodes CDR1 KGHSY and CDR2 FQNENV. This sequence originates from an adult with an advanced solid tumor such as melanoma, head and neck, liver or kidney cancer. The sequencing used CD4+ or CD8+ T cells sorted from blood, collected in a trial of the OX40 agonist ivuxolimab. The chain employs TRBV16 and TRBJ1-2; D is undetermined. The CDR3 spells CASSQSGSGRGYTF. Written as DNA, the CDR3 is TGTGCCAGCAGCCAAAGTGGCTCTGGTAGGGGCTACACCTTC.